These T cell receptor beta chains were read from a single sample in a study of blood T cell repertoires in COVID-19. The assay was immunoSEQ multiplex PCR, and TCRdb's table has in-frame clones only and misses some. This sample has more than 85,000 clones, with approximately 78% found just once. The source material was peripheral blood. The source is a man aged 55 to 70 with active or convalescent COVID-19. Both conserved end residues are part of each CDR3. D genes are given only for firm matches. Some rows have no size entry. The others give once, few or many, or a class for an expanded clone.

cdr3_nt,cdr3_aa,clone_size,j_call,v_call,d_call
TGTGCCAGCTCACCAACGGGATTTAGCACAGATACGCAGTATTTT,CASSPTGFSTDTQYF,NA,TRBJ2-3,TRBV18,NA
TGTGCCAGCAAAAGGACTAGCGGTTTTTCGTACGAGCAGTACTTC,CASKRTSGFSYEQYF,NA,TRBJ2-7,TRBV2,TRBD2
TGTGCCAGCAGCTTAGCGGGCAGCTCCTACAATGAGCAGTTCTTC,CASSLAGSSYNEQFF,NA,TRBJ2-1,TRBV5-4,NA
TGTGCCAGCAGCTTATCCGGGAACACTGAAGCTTTCTTT,CASSLSGNTEAFF,NA,TRBJ1-1,TRBV7-8,NA
TGTGCCAGCACCACCGGGAGTCCTGAAGCTTTCTTT,CASTTGSPEAFF,NA,TRBJ1-1,TRBV7-9,NA
TGTGCCAGCAGAACGCCCAGGGAAGGCACCGGGGAGCTGTTTTTT,CASRTPREGTGELFF,NA,TRBJ2-2,TRBV13,NA
TGTGCCAGCAGCCAAGGGACAGGTAATCAGCCCCAGCATTTT,CASSQGTGNQPQHF,NA,TRBJ1-5,TRBV14,TRBD1
TGCGCCAGCAGTCAATGGGACAGGGGGCCGGGGGAGCAGTACTTC,CASSQWDRGPGEQYF,NA,TRBJ2-7,TRBV23-1,TRBD1
TGTGCCAGCTCACCGAGGACAGGGGGCGCCTATGGCTACACCTTC,CASSPRTGGAYGYTF,NA,TRBJ1-2,TRBV18,TRBD1
TGTGCCATCAGCGTGGGACAGGGCGGCGGGGAAACTAATGAAAAACTGTTTTTT,CAISVGQGGGETNEKLFF,NA,TRBJ1-4,TRBV10-3,TRBD1
TGTGCCAGCAGTGAAGGGTCCGGGGGGGACCCCCGCGATGAGCAGTTCTTC,CASSEGSGGDPRDEQFF,NA,TRBJ2-1,TRBV2,TRBD2
TGTGCCAGCAGAGACAACGACCTGGGCAATCAGCCCCAGCATTTT,CASRDNDLGNQPQHF,NA,TRBJ1-5,TRBV2,NA
TGTGCCACCAGCAGAGACCCAGGGGGCAATCAGCCCCAGCATTTT,CATSRDPGGNQPQHF,once,TRBJ1-5,TRBV15,NA
TGCGCCAGCAGCCAGGCTGGACAGGGGGTCACTGAAGCTTTCTTT,CASSQAGQGVTEAFF,NA,TRBJ1-1,TRBV4-3,TRBD1
TGTGCCAGCAGCCCCCGACTAGCAGTTCCAGATACGCAGTATTTT,CASSPRLAVPDTQYF,NA,TRBJ2-3,TRBV9,TRBD2
TGTGCCAGCAGCTTGTCGACAGGGGTGAGAGGCTACACCTTC,CASSLSTGVRGYTF,NA,TRBJ1-2,TRBV5-4,TRBD1
TGTGCCAGCAGCTTGGTACTAGCCGTCGGCAATGAGCAGTTCTTC,CASSLVLAVGNEQFF,NA,TRBJ2-1,TRBV5-8,NA
TGTGCCAGCAGTTACGTGGCGGGGAGCACAGATACGCAGTATTTT,CASSYVAGSTDTQYF,NA,TRBJ2-3,TRBV6-5,NA